The rows below give T cell receptor beta chains drawn from one sample of a study of regulatory dendritic cells for organ transplantation. Their specific antigens are unknown. TCRdb keeps only in-frame clones here, not all; method: immunoSEQ multiplex PCR. The top ten clones hold over 15% of a sample with under 4,500 clones, 60% of them seen once. Sequenced: memory CD8+ T cells from blood cultured with regulatory dendritic cells. These receptors all come from a human donor in good health. Both conserved end residues are part of each CDR3. The order of the fields is J gene, V gene, CDR3 length, CDR3 protein.

>TRBJ1-5|TRBV5-8|15
CASSLSGQGDQPQHF
>TRBJ1-1|TRBV11-2|14
CASSLGARDTEAFF
>TRBJ1-3|TRBV5-6|16
CASSRDRGYSGNTIYF
>TRBJ2-1|TRBV11-2|14
CASSWGVATVEQFF
>TRBJ2-3|TRBV11-2|16
CASTNRPGQGPDTQYF
>TRBJ1-2|TRBV11-3|15
CASSQPDRGGYGYTF
>TRBJ2-1|TRBV7-8|15
CASSLGLAGWGEQFF
>TRBJ2-3|TRBV5-4|14
CASSFGQFGDTQYF
>TRBJ2-3|TRBV7-2|15
CASSGLAGAPDTQYF
>TRBJ2-5|TRBV7-6|13
CASSPGEQETQYF
>TRBJ2-1|TRBV27|15
CASSLNIGGRNEQFF
>TRBJ1-1|TRBV4-1|14
CASSQGAGAEWAFF
>TRBJ1-6|TRBV28|18
CASSLTLPLPPGNSPLHF
>TRBJ2-7|TRBV2|14
CASEGQGDSYEQYF
>TRBJ1-5|TRBV7-6|14
CASSPGQGHQPQHF
>TRBJ1-1|TRBV13|15
CASSLEGQGGTEAFF
>TRBJ2-5|TRBV7-8|14
CASSLVLVQETQYF
>TRBJ2-7|TRBV5-4|14
CASSPGLGAYEQYF
>TRBJ2-3|TRBV11-2|16
CASSLGQGLPTDTQYF
>TRBJ2-7|TRBV21-1|15
CASSKIRGQPYEQYF
>TRBJ1-2|TRBV6-5|15
CASSYGTRTGYGYTF
>TRBJ2-2|TRBV6-5|14
CASSDGEGSGELFF
>TRBJ2-1|TRBV11-2|17
CASSFPGGSGGANEQFF
>TRBJ2-5|TRBV2|16
CASRASTSGAQETQYF
>TRBJ2-3|TRBV6-5|15
CASSYEGRGTDTQYF
>TRBJ1-1|TRBV5-6|13
CAPTRMGNTEAFF
>TRBJ1-2|TRBV7-9|14
CASSQRRDSYGYTF
>TRBJ1-2|TRBV19|16
CASSIDLAGGNYGYTF
>TRBJ2-7|TRBV4-2|13
CASSQELGGEQYF
>TRBJ1-5|TRBV7-9|14
CASSPGTGTQPQHF
>TRBJ2-2|TRBV9|17
CASSGPLSGGDTGELFF
>TRBJ2-1|TRBV4-1|15
CASSQDYGSADEQFF
>TRBJ2-5|TRBV6-5|15
CASRPGTSGQETQYF
>TRBJ2-1|TRBV6-1|11
CASNNNNEQFF
>TRBJ1-5|TRBV5-6|17
CASSKGGTGVLNQPQHF
>TRBJ1-6|TRBV10-1|20
CASSGNNAPGRPPYNSPLHF
>TRBJ1-5|TRBV19|17
CASTLVGGASRYQPQHF
>TRBJ1-1|TRBV5-1|15
CASSLDGQGMPEAFF
>TRBJ2-7|TRBV5-6|16
CASSLGLAEFSYEQYF
>TRBJ2-5|TRBV6-1|16
CASSEERLAGGKTQYF